Detailed here is one T cell receptor (beta chain). The data belong to a study of blood T cell repertoires in COVID-19. Sequencing was performed with immunoSEQ multiplex PCR; in TCRdb, only in-frame clones are kept and a portion is missing. Here the sample spans about 180,000 clones, roughly 80% being singletons. Germline CDR1 reads SGHAT; CDR2 reads FQNNGV. The CDR3 extends over 16 amino acids. The V segment lost 6 bases and the J segment 0 bases; nucleotides outside the gene matches: 11. The receptor was isolated from a human donor in a cohort sampled during active COVID-19. Sequenced material: peripheral blood. J is TRBJ2-7 and V is TRBV11-2; 7 nucleotides line up with TRBD2. The CDR3 sequence is CASRKPGGTISYEQYF. The CDR3, as DNA: TGTGCCAGCAGGAAACCTGGGGGGACTATCTCCTACGAGCAGTACTTC.